This section outlines one TCR beta chain sequence together with its context. The repertoire was sequenced with immunoSEQ multiplex PCR; TCRdb's copy has only in-frame clones and lacks some. Among around 150,000 clones listed, 80% to 90% were seen once. The data were taken from a study of blood T cell repertoires in COVID-19. Germline CDR1 and CDR2: GTSNPN and SVGIG (reference sequence). V was clipped by 0 bases and J by 3 bases, with 15 bases between them. This CDR3 comprises 15 residues. The clonotype originates from a man aged 55 to 70 with active or convalescent COVID-19. Input material: peripheral blood. The chain has TRBV30 and TRBJ2-7; TRBD1 is a possible D gene (7 bases). Here the CDR3 reads CAWSVRAGGIYEQYF. CDR3 DNA: TGTGCCTGGAGTGTACGGGCAGGGGGGATCTACGAGCAGTACTTC.